This T cell receptor beta chain was retrieved from a study of shared clonotypes between healthy human individuals. The wider study: Sampling drew on donors who were a couple of women and three men aged 18 to 49.

The authors loaded about 200 ng DNA, 30,000 to 35,000 T cell genomes, into sorted-subset replicate PCRs. TCRdb keeps only in-frame clones here, not all; method: immunoSEQ multiplex PCR. The repertoire holds 2 million to 2.5 million clones, with more than 85% as singletons. Study results and limitations: Four donors had roughly 5% of their naive CD4 clonotypes in common.

On this clone: Antigen specificity is unknown.

The specimen sequenced was naive CD4+ T cells from PBMCs. Subset in this sample: CD45RA+ positively selected. The TCR sequence derives from a man aged 18 to 29 in good health. Some clones in this sample may be carry-over from other donors' samples.

This CDR3 reads CASSLRGQGNYEQYF. The CDR3 nucleotides are TGTGCCAGCAGCTTACGGGGACAGGGGAACTACGAGCAGTACTTC. The chain couples TRBV5-4 to TRBJ2-7; 10 bases are shared with TRBD1. Germline trimming cut 2 bases from V and 3 bases from J; bases unmatched to any gene: 5. This CDR3 contains 15 residues. Germline V lookup: CDR1 SGHNT, CDR2 YYREEE (reference sequence). Using reference TRBV5-4 and TRBJ2-7 for the parts outside the CDR3, the full variable domain is ETGVTQSPTHLIKTRGQQVTLRCSSQSGHNTVSWYQQALGQGPQFIFQYYREEENGRGNFPPRFSGLQFPNYSSELNVNALELDDSALYLCASSLRGQGNYEQYFGPGTRLTVT.